The text below deals with one TCR beta chain. The target antigen is unknown. Single viable CD3+CD4+CD8-CD45RO+ cells were sorted as the memory CD4+ T cells. V gave up 10 bases and J gave up 5 bases; unmatched junction bases: 17. The germline CDR1 and CDR2 sequences are MDHEN and SYDVKM. The CDR3 is 16 amino acids. This entry is derived from a study of memory CD4+ T cells and cytomegalovirus serostatus. About the research overall: This sample comes from healthy Belgian adults, eight or nine CMV seropositive, under 25 seronegative.

Repertoires were generated with immunoSEQ multiplex PCR, while TCRdb's copy carries only in-frame clones and drops some. Altogether 85,000 to 100,000 clones are present, roughly 80% being singletons, with the ten largest covering roughly 4%. General study findings and limits: A US-trained random forest predicted CMV serostatus with median AUC around 0.9. The CMV-associated TCR signature appears largely within the CD4+ memory repertoire.

J is TRBJ2-7 and V is TRBV28; 10 bases fit TRBD1. Material: memory CD4+ T cells from blood. This receptor was identified in an adult in good health and CMV-seropositive. CDR3 amino acids: CAILPPPGQGRDEQYF. CDR3 bases: TGTGCCATCCTCCCTCCTCCGGGACAGGGGAGGGACGAGCAGTACTTC.